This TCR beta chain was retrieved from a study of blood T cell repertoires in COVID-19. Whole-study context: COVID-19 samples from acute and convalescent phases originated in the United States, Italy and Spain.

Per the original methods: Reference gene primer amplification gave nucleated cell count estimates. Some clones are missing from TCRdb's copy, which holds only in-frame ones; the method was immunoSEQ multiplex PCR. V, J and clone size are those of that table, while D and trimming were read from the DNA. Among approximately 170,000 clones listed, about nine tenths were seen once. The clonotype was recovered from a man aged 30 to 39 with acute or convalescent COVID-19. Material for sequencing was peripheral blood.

The chain's CDR3 is CASSPREFGYTF. The CDR3 nucleotides read TGTGCCAGCAGCCCCCGGGAATTCGGCTACACCTTC. The chain is built from TRBV9 and TRBJ1-2; D unresolved. V was pared by 4 bases and J by 8 bases, with 12 bases between. CDR1 is SGDLS, CDR2 YYNGEE, per germline. The CDR3 runs 12 residues.